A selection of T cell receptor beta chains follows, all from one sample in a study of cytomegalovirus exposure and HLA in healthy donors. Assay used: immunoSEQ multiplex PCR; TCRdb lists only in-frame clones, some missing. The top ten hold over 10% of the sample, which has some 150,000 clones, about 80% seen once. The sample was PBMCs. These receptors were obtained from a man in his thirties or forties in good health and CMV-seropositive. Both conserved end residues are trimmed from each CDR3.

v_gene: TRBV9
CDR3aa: ASSVEGLAGGPLGEQF

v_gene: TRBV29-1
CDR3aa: SVHLGSGSLDEQY

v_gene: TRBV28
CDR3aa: ASSLWGLAGSEQY

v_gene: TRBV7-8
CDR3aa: ASSSDRTGEEQY

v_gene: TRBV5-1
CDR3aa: ASSLDRQGRTEAF

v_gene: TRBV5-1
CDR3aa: ASSFGGDNQPQH

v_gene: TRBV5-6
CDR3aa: ASSLVERNTEAF

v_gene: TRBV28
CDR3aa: ASSFVGRNQPQH

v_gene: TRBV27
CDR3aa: ATTPEVGAGYEQY

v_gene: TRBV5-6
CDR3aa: ASSLDVQGYEQF

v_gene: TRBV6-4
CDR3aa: ASSDPRVGELF

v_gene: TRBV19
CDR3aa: ASSIGVETSGSGGQETQY

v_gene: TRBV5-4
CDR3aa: ASSLAGLAGVKQY

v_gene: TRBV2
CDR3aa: ASSPGTGGTGELF

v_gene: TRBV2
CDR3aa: ASRYRGEKLF

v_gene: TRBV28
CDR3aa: ASINSGNTIY

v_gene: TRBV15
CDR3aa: ATSRGRVGNQPQH

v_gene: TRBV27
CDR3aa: ASRPGGFGNTIY

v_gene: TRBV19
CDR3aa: ASSIEPPYGGELVEQF

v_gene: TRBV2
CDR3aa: ASTWDSLSYEQY

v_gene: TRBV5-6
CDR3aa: ASILTGTRYNEQF

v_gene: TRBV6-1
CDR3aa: ASRTGTGAQPQH

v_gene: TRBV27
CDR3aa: ASSSPGRLYEQY

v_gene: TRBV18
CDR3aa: ASSLQGNYGYT

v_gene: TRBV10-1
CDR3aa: ASSENSGSGDTQY

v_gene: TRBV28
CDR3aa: ASKDSNQPQH

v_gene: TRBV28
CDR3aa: ASRRQGQEFDQPQH

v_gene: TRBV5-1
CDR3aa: ASSSTGSSYNEQF

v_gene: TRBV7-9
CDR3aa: ASSLTGVKGYGYT

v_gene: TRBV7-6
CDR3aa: ASSFAGPSGNTIY

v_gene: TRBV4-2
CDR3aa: ASTVEKTGNYGYT

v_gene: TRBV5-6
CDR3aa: ASSFGQGGTYEQY

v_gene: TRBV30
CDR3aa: AWRKPGATYEQY

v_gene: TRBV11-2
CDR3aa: ASSLLVRQGAGADTQY

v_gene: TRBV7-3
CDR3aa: ASSTQGGEQY

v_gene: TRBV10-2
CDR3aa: ASSESVRIDGYT

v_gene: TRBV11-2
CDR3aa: ASSLDPSLNTEAF

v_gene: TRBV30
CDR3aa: AWSRGLGQPQH

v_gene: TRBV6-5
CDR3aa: ASSYSLDYTDTQY

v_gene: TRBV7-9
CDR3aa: SSSFAAGGPGYNEQF